This TCR beta chain was observed in a study of untreated major depressive disorder. Using immunoSEQ multiplex PCR, the repertoire was profiled, and TCRdb retains in-frame clones only, with some absent. The table includes 15,000 to 20,000 clones, more than 75% detected once. This CDR3 region has 14 residues. The germline CDR1 and CDR2 sequences are MNHEY and SMNVEV (reference sequence). Trimming pared 0 bases from V and 4 bases from J, leaving 6 bases between. This TCR came from a woman aged 30 to 39 in good health. Sequenced material: CD4+ T cells from PBMCs. The chain links TRBV27 to TRBJ2-2, with TRBD2 as a possible D gene (5 bases). CDR3 region: CASSLSAGTGELFF. The CDR3, as DNA: TGTGCCAGCAGTTTATCCGCGGGCACCGGGGAGCTGTTTTTT.